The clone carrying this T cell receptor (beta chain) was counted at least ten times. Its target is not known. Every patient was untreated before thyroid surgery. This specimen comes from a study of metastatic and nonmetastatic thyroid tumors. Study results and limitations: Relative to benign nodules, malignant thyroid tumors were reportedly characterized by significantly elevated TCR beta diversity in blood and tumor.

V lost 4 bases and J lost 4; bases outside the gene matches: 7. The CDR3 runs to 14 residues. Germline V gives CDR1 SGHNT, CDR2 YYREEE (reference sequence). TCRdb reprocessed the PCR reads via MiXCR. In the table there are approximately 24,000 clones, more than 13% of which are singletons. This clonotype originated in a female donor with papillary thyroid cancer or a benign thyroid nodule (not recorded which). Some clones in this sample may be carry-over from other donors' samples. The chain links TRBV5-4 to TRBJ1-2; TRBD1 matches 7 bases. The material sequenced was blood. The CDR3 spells CASSPGQKAYGYTF. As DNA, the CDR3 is TGTGCCAGCAGCCCGGGACAGAAGGCCTATGGCTACACCTTC. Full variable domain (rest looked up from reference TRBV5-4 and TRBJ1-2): ETGVTQSPTHLIKTRGQQVTLRCSSQSGHNTVSWYQQALGQGPQFIFQYYREEENGRGNFPPRFSGLQFPNYSSELNVNALELDDSALYLCASSPGQKAYGYTFGSGTRLTVV.